The sequence of this T cell receptor (beta chain) was determined in a study of blood T cell repertoires in COVID-19. About the research overall: Sample material is recorded as cDNA or gDNA derived from T cells, B-cell-depleted T cells, or PBMCs.

Per the authors' pipeline: Estimates of nucleated cell counts were drawn from the amplification of reference gene primers. Assay: immunoSEQ multiplex PCR; the TCRdb copy retains only in-frame clones and omits some. From that table come the V and J calls and clone size; the DNA was used to work out D and trimming. The repertoire consists of 200,000 to 250,000 clones, with around nine tenths occurring once and the leading ten covering more than 3.5%. V shed 0 bases and J 5 bases; nucleotides not matched to a gene: 6. The CDR3 spans 15 residues. In germline, CDR1 is LGHNA, CDR2 YSLEER. Participants, 18 to 89 years old, spanned fewer than 25 US areas.

This TCR was sampled from a young woman who had recovered from COVID-19. The material sequenced was PBMCs or T cells enriched from blood (not recorded which). The V gene is TRBV4-3, the J gene TRBJ1-1, with 7 positions matching TRBD1. The DNA of the CDR3 is TGCGCCAGCAGCCAAGAGGAGGGGGCTAGAACTGAAGCTTTCTTT. Translating it yields CASSQEEGARTEAFF.